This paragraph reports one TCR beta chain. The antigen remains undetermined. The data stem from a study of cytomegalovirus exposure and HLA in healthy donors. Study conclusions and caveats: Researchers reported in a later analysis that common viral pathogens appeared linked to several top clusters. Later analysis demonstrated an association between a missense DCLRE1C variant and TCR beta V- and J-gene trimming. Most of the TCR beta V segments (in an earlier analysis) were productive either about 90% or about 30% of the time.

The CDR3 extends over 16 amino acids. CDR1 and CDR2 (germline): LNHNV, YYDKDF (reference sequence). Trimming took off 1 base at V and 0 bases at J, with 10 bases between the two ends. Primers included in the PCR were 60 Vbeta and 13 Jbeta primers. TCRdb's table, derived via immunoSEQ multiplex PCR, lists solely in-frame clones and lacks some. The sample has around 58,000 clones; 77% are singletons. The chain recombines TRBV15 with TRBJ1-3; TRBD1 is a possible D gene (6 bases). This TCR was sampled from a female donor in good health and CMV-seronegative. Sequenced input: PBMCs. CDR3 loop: CATSRGRDTSGNTIYF. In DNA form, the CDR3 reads TGTGCCACCAGCAGAGGCCGGGACACCTCTGGAAACACCATATATTTT. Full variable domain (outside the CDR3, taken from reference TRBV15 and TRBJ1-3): DAMVIQNPRYQVTQFGKPVTLSCSQTLNHNVMYWYQQKSSQAPKLLFHYYDKDFNNEADTPDNFQSRRPNTSFCFLDIRSPGLGDTAMYLCATSRGRDTSGNTIYFGEGSWLTVV.